This passage covers 11 T cell receptor beta chains from one sample sequenced in a study of blood T cell repertoires in COVID-19. Measured with immunoSEQ multiplex PCR; TCRdb has only the in-frame clones, and not every one. The repertoire includes about 210,000 clones, roughly 88% of them detected once, and around 9.5% sits in the top ten. The sample comprised peripheral blood. The receptors originated from a man between 45 and 60 years old with active or convalescent COVID-19.

In DNA form, the CDR3 reads TGCGCCAGCAGCTTGGGGCTAGCCCAAGAGACCCAGTACTTC. It translates to CASSLGLAQETQYF. The chain employs TRBV5-1 and TRBJ2-5, with D possibly TRBD2 on 5 matching bases. The CDR3 is 14 amino acids. CDR1 SGHRS and CDR2 YFSETQ come from the germline V gene. The V gene lost 0 bases and the J gene lost 1 base, with 7 bases spanning the gap.

CDR3 bases: TGTGCCAGCTCACCACCCCCGGGAAACCAGAACACTGAAGCTTTCTTT. This gives the protein CASSPPPGNQNTEAFF. The rearrangement joins TRBV18 to TRBJ1-1; D is uncertain. This CDR3 region has 16 residues. Per the germline V gene, CDR1 is KGHSH and CDR2 is LQKENI. The V end lost 0 bases, the J end lost 1 base, and 12 bases lay between the germline ends. Full variable domain (remainder filled in from reference TRBV18 and TRBJ1-1): NAGVMQNPRHLVRRRGQEARLRCSPMKGHSHVYWYRQLPEEGLKFMVYLQKENIIDESGMPKERFSAEFPKEGPSILRIQQVVRGDSAAYFCASSPPPGNQNTEAFFGQGTRLTVV.

The chain links TRBV7-2 to TRBJ2-1; 9 bases fit TRBD2. This CDR3 is 16 amino acids long. Germline V lookup: CDR1 SGHTA, CDR2 FQGNSA. V was pared by 1 base and J by 10 bases, with 11 bases of the junction left unmatched. This CDR3 reads CASSLGGQAGGWEQFF. The CDR3 DNA reads as TGTGCCAGCAGCTTAGGTGGGCAAGCGGGGGGTTGGGAGCAGTTCTTC.

The gene calls are TRBV5-5 and TRBJ2-5, with TRBD2 as a possible D gene (5 bases). V was trimmed by 6 bases and J by 1 base, leaving 13 bases between them. This CDR3 contains 14 residues. CDR1 SGHKS and CDR2 YYEKEE come from the germline V gene (reference sequence). For the CDR3, the DNA is TGTGCCAGCACAAAACCGGGAAGCCAAGAGACCCAGTACTTC. Translation: CASTKPGSQETQYF. The full variable domain, with the rest looked up from reference TRBV5-5 and TRBJ2-5, is DAGVTQSPTHLIKTRGQQVTLRCSPISGHKSVSWYQQVLGQGPQFIFQYYEKEERGRGNFPDRFSARQFPNYSSELNVNALLLGDSALYLCASTKPGSQETQYFGPGTRLLVL.

The chain recombines TRBV4-1 with TRBJ1-3; D is ambiguous. Germline CDR1 is MGHRA and CDR2 is YSYEKL. Trimming removed 0 bases from V and 7 bases from J, with 4 bases in between. The CDR3 totals 12 residues. The CDR3 spells CASSQDRNTIYF. DNA of the CDR3: TGCGCCAGCAGCCAAGACCGGAACACCATATATTTT.

The V call is TRBV28, the J call TRBJ2-7; possibly TRBD1 for D (6 bases). CDR1 is MDHEN, CDR2 SYDVKM, per germline. Trimming shortened V by 5 bases and J by 0 bases, and 11 bases separated the two germline ends. The CDR3 runs to 14 residues. CDR3 DNA: TGTGCCAGCAGTAACCTGGACAGCTCCTACGAGCAGTACTTC. Translation gives CASSNLDSSYEQYF.

V usage is TRBV28 and J usage is TRBJ2-5, with TRBD1 matching 8 bases. V lost 7 bases and J lost 2; bases outside the gene matches: 9. Per germline, CDR1 MDHEN and CDR2 SYDVKM. The CDR3 contains 15 residues. CDR3 sequence reads: CASKRGRGRQETQYF. The CDR3 DNA sequence: TGTGCCAGCAAAAGAGGCAGGGGGCGGCAAGAGACCCAGTACTTC. The variable domain in full, with the rest retrieved from reference TRBV28 and TRBJ2-5, is DVKVTQSSRYLVKRTGEKVFLECVQDMDHENMFWYRQDPGLGLRLIYFSYDVKMKEKGDIPEGYSVSREKKERFSLILESASTNQTSMYLCASKRGRGRQETQYFGPGTRLLVL.

V is TRBV7-2 and J is TRBJ1-3, with a tentative D call TRBD1 (5 bases). Trimming shortened V by 1 base and J by 1 base, and 8 bases separated the two germline ends. CDR3 length: 15 residues. Germline values: CDR1 SGHTA, CDR2 FQGNSA. CDR3 nucleotides: TGTGCCAGCAGCTTAGTGGGGGGGTCTGGAAACACCATATATTTT. Translating it yields CASSLVGGSGNTIYF.

This clone came up a few times. The J gene is TRBJ1-6, the V gene TRBV6-5; maybe TRBD1 (6 bases). Germline loops: CDR1 MNHEY, CDR2 SVGAGI. The CDR3 runs 15 residues. Trimming removed 4 bases at V and 3 bases at J, with 10 bases between. As DNA, the CDR3 is TGTGCCAGCAGTTTCTCAGGGGACTATAATTCACCCCTCCACTTT. It yields the protein CASSFSGDYNSPLHF.

The chain joins TRBV6-2 or TRBV6-3 to TRBJ2-1; the match to TRBD1 covers 8 bases. The length of the CDR3 is 15 residues. Germline loops: CDR1 MNHEY, CDR2 SVGEGT. Trimming cost V 4 bases and J 4 bases; bases outside gene matches: 6. The DNA for the CDR3 is TGTGCCAGCAGTTCCCGGACAGGGACTTACAATGAGCAGTTCTTC. Amino acids: CASSSRTGTYNEQFF.

This clone turned up a few times. This rearrangement joins TRBV6-2 or TRBV6-3 to TRBJ1-5; 7 bases are a match to TRBD1. The CDR3 contains 13 residues. The V segment lost 4 bases and the J segment 15 bases; nucleotides outside the gene matches: 12. The V gene's germline CDR1 is MNHEY and CDR2 SVGEGT. The CDR3 coding sequence is TGTGCCAGCAGTTTTCAGGGGGATGGCGGTAGGCATTTT. Protein sequence: CASSFQGDGGRHF.